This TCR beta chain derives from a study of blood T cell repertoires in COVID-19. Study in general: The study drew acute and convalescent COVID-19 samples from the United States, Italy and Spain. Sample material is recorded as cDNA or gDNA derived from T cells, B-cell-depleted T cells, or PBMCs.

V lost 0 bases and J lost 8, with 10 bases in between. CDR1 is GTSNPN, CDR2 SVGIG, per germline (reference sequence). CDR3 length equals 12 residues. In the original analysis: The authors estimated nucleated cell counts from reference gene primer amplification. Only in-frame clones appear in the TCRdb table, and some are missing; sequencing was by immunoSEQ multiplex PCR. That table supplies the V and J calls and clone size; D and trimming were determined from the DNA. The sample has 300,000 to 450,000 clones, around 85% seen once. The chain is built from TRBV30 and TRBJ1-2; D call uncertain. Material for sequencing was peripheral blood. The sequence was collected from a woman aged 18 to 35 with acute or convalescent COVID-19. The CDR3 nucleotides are TGTGCCTGGAGTGTTCGAGTACGAGGCTACACCTTC. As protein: CAWSVRVRGYTF.